This is a list of T cell receptor beta chains from one sample in a study of identical twins. TCRdb used MiXCR to reprocess the 5' RACE reads, holding one entry per CDR3 protein. This table has 640,000 or so distinct CDR3 sequences, around 5.7% appearing once. Source material: naive T cells sorted from blood. These receptors were obtained from a man younger than 35 in good health. The CDR3 runs from the conserved cysteine through the conserved F or W. A D gene is named only where the DNA matches it firmly. Rows give clone size only sometimes, using once, few, many, or a class for an expanded clone.

V gene: TRBV6-2/TRBV6-3; J gene: TRBJ2-1; clone size: many; D gene: .; CDR3 protein: CASSYIGEQFF; CDR3 DNA: TGTGCCAGCAGTTACATCGGTGAGCAGTTCTTC
V gene: TRBV7-9; J gene: TRBJ2-1; clone size: few; D gene: .; CDR3 protein: CASSLDDREQFF; CDR3 DNA: TGTGCCAGCAGCTTAGATGACAGGGAGCAGTTCTTC
V gene: TRBV4-1; J gene: TRBJ1-3; clone size: many; D gene: .; CDR3 protein: CASTHLGRAGNTIYF; CDR3 DNA: TGCGCCAGCACCCACTTAGGACGGGCTGGAAACACCATATATTTT
V gene: TRBV5-1; J gene: TRBJ2-4; clone size: many; D gene: .; CDR3 protein: CASSPGRGMGKNIQYF; CDR3 DNA: TGCGCCAGCAGCCCTGGTCGTGGGATGGGCAAAAACATTCAGTACTTC
V gene: TRBV12-3/TRBV12-4; J gene: TRBJ1-3; clone size: many; D gene: .; CDR3 protein: CASSLRSSSGNTIYF; CDR3 DNA: TGTGCCAGCAGTCTACGGTCGAGCTCTGGAAACACCATATATTTT
V gene: TRBV7-6; J gene: TRBJ2-1; clone size: few; D gene: .; CDR3 protein: CASSLPPGTSYNEQFF; CDR3 DNA: TGTGCCAGCAGCCTCCCCCCCGGAACCTCCTACAATGAGCAGTTCTTC
V gene: TRBV12-3/TRBV12-4; J gene: TRBJ1-6; clone size: many; D gene: .; CDR3 protein: CASSFGSGAPRSPLHF; CDR3 DNA: TGTGCCAGCAGTTTCGGGTCAGGGGCTCCCCGGTCACCCCTCCACTTT
V gene: TRBV25-1; J gene: TRBJ1-4; clone size: many; D gene: .; CDR3 protein: CASSEGWELFF; CDR3 DNA: TGTGCCAGCAGTGAAGGTTGGGAACTGTTTTTT
V gene: TRBV20-1; J gene: TRBJ2-5; clone size: .; D gene: .; CDR3 protein: CSARVSQETQYF; CDR3 DNA: TGCAGTGCTAGAGTCAGCCAAGAGACCCAGTACTTC
V gene: TRBV6-1; J gene: TRBJ2-5; clone size: few; D gene: .; CDR3 protein: CASRESGQETQYF; CDR3 DNA: TGTGCCAGCAGAGAGAGCGGTCAAGAGACCCAGTACTTC
V gene: TRBV2; J gene: TRBJ2-3; clone size: few; D gene: TRBD2; CDR3 protein: CASRLETSGRGTDTQYF; CDR3 DNA: TGTGCCAGCAGACTCGAGACTAGCGGGAGGGGCACAGATACGCAGTATTTT
V gene: TRBV29-1; J gene: TRBJ2-4; clone size: few; D gene: .; CDR3 protein: CSVVGILAKNIQYF; CDR3 DNA: TGCAGCGTTGTTGGCATCTTAGCCAAAAACATTCAGTACTTC
V gene: TRBV28; J gene: TRBJ1-4; clone size: many; D gene: TRBD1; CDR3 protein: CASSSQGAGNEKLFF; CDR3 DNA: TGTGCCAGCAGTTCACAGGGGGCGGGGAATGAAAAACTGTTTTTT
V gene: TRBV5-1; J gene: TRBJ1-1; clone size: few; D gene: TRBD1; CDR3 protein: CASSEAPGTGGAFF; CDR3 DNA: TGCGCCAGCAGCGAGGCACCTGGGACAGGGGGAGCTTTCTTT
V gene: TRBV5-1; J gene: TRBJ2-2; clone size: .; D gene: TRBD1; CDR3 protein: CASSRTGERGGELFF; CDR3 DNA: TGCGCCAGCAGTCGGACAGGGGAACGAGGCGGGGAGCTGTTTTTT
V gene: TRBV4-2; J gene: TRBJ2-7; clone size: many; D gene: .; CDR3 protein: CASSQDRGSNEQYF; CDR3 DNA: TGTGCCAGCAGCCAAGATCGGGGTTCCAACGAGCAGTACTTC
V gene: TRBV20-1; J gene: TRBJ2-7; clone size: few; D gene: .; CDR3 protein: CSARDASEYF; CDR3 DNA: TGCAGTGCTAGGGACGCCTCAGAGTACTTC
V gene: TRBV5-8; J gene: TRBJ1-5; clone size: many; D gene: .; CDR3 protein: CASTFRGQPQHF; CDR3 DNA: TGTGCCAGCACGTTCAGGGGTCAGCCCCAGCATTTT
V gene: TRBV24-1; J gene: TRBJ2-1; clone size: .; D gene: TRBD2; CDR3 protein: CATRSGRVYNEQFF; CDR3 DNA: TGTGCCACCCGAAGCGGGAGGGTATACAATGAGCAGTTCTTC
V gene: TRBV6-5; J gene: TRBJ1-6; clone size: many; D gene: TRBD1; CDR3 protein: CASSYGGRGSSPLHF; CDR3 DNA: TGTGCCAGCAGTTACGGGGGCAGGGGGAGTTCACCCCTCCACTTT
V gene: TRBV7-9; J gene: TRBJ2-7; clone size: many; D gene: .; CDR3 protein: CASSFPTSYEQYF; CDR3 DNA: TGTGCCAGCAGCTTCCCGACCTCTTACGAGCAGTACTTC
V gene: TRBV12-3/TRBV12-4; J gene: TRBJ1-2; clone size: many; D gene: TRBD1; CDR3 protein: CASSLTTGGGNYTF; CDR3 DNA: TGTGCCAGCAGTTTAACGACAGGGGGTGGTAACTACACCTTC
V gene: TRBV19; J gene: TRBJ1-5; clone size: .; D gene: .; CDR3 protein: CASSIDGGQGQPQHF; CDR3 DNA: TGTGCCAGTAGTATCGACGGGGGCCAGGGTCAGCCCCAGCATTTT
V gene: TRBV10-3; J gene: TRBJ2-7; clone size: many; D gene: TRBD1; CDR3 protein: CAISNTGGGYEQYF; CDR3 DNA: TGTGCCATCAGTAACACAGGGGGAGGATACGAGCAGTACTTC
V gene: TRBV20-1; J gene: TRBJ1-2; clone size: many; D gene: .; CDR3 protein: CSASFTGRTNYGYTF; CDR3 DNA: TGCAGTGCTAGTTTTACGGGACGGACTAACTATGGCTACACCTTC
V gene: TRBV2; J gene: TRBJ1-2; clone size: few; D gene: .; CDR3 protein: CASGVTDSRYGYTF; CDR3 DNA: TGTGCCAGCGGAGTTACGGACAGTCGCTATGGCTACACCTTC
V gene: TRBV6-1; J gene: TRBJ2-6; clone size: few; D gene: .; CDR3 protein: CASGVGSGANVLTF; CDR3 DNA: TGTGCCAGCGGGGTGGGCTCTGGGGCCAACGTCCTGACTTTC
V gene: TRBV5-5; J gene: TRBJ2-7; clone size: many; D gene: .; CDR3 protein: CASSSDLPYEQYF; CDR3 DNA: TGTGCCAGCAGCTCGGACCTACCTTACGAGCAGTACTTC
V gene: TRBV28; J gene: TRBJ1-2; clone size: few; D gene: .; CDR3 protein: CASMRGAYQWYGYTF; CDR3 DNA: TGTGCCAGCATGCGGGGGGCGTATCAGTGGTATGGCTACACCTTC
V gene: TRBV7-9; J gene: TRBJ2-6; clone size: .; D gene: .; CDR3 protein: CASSSHRVGANVLTF; CDR3 DNA: TGTGCCAGCAGCTCTCACAGGGTTGGGGCCAACGTCCTGACTTTC
V gene: TRBV12-3/TRBV12-4; J gene: TRBJ1-5; clone size: many; D gene: TRBD1; CDR3 protein: CASRGGGDGNQPQHF; CDR3 DNA: TGTGCCAGCAGGGGAGGGGGCGATGGCAATCAGCCCCAGCATTTT
V gene: TRBV6-1; J gene: TRBJ2-1; clone size: .; D gene: .; CDR3 protein: CASSPMGGALYNGQFF; CDR3 DNA: TGTGCCAGCAGTCCGATGGGGGGGGCTCTCTACAATGGGCAGTTCTTC
V gene: TRBV2; J gene: TRBJ2-6; clone size: .; D gene: TRBD1; CDR3 protein: CASGYRGSGANVLTF; CDR3 DNA: TGTGCCAGCGGGTACAGGGGCTCTGGGGCCAACGTCCTGACTTTC